These 27 T cell receptor beta chains were sequenced from one sample in a study of identical twins. TCRdb processed the 5' RACE reads anew with MiXCR; each CDR3 protein has one entry. The table records more than 650,000 distinct CDR3 sequences, less than 7% of them present only once. The sequenced sample was naive T cells sorted from blood. These receptors were collected from a man aged 18 to 30 in good health.

The V gene is TRBV5-6, the J gene TRBJ2-1; D is undetermined. V lost 4 bases and J 0 bases, leaving 14 bases between the germline ends. CDR1 is SGHDT, CDR2 YYEEEE, per germline. The CDR3 is 16 amino acids. The DNA for the CDR3 is TGTGCCAGCAGCCCCCGCGTGGCGGCCTCCTACAATGAGCAGTTCTTC. This translates into CASSPRVAASYNEQFF.

This clonotype has ten or more counts. The chain's CDR3 is CSVPSGGTQYF. The CDR3 DNA reads as TGCAGCGTTCCAAGCGGGGGGACCCAGTACTTC. The chain recombines TRBV29-1 with TRBJ2-5, with 8 positions matching TRBD2. CDR1 SQVTM and CDR2 ANQGSEA come from the germline V gene. The length of the CDR3 is 11 residues. Germline trimming cut 5 bases from V and 7 bases from J; bases unmatched to any gene: 3. Supplemented by reference TRBV29-1 and TRBJ2-5, the full variable domain reads SAVISQKPSRDICQRGTSLTIQCQVDSQVTMMFWYRQQPGQSLTLIATANQGSEATYESGFVIDKFPISRPNLTFSTLTVSNMSPEDSSIYLCSVPSGGTQYFGPGTRLLVL.

There are a few counts of this clonotype. The rearrangement joins TRBV12-3 or TRBV12-4 to TRBJ2-5, with D perhaps given as TRBD1 or TRBD2 (5 bases each). The CDR3 totals 14 residues. V was cut by 6 bases and J by 7 bases, with 18 bases left in between. This chain's CDR3 is CASSRGYPRGTQYF. The CDR3 DNA reads as TGTGCCAGCAGCCGAGGGTACCCGAGGGGGACCCAGTACTTC.

V is TRBV12-3 or TRBV12-4 and J is TRBJ1-2; D perhaps matches TRBD1 (6 bases). The CDR3 extends over 14 amino acids. Trimming shortened V by 5 bases and J by 5 bases, and 15 bases separated the two germline ends. The DNA for the CDR3 is TGTGCCAGCAGTAAAACCGGGACAACTTATGGCTACACCTTC. Encoded protein: CASSKTGTTYGYTF.

Ten or more counts support this clonotype. The chain uses TRBV12-3 or TRBV12-4 and TRBJ2-7; no definite D call. Trimming cost V 5 bases and J 0 bases, with 17 bases left between them. The CDR3 has 16 residues. CDR3 loop: CASSPVPAKSSYEQYF. CDR3 DNA sequence: TGTGCCAGCAGTCCCGTTCCGGCCAAGAGCTCCTACGAGCAGTACTTC.

At least ten counts were recorded for this clonotype. V and J are TRBV12-3 or TRBV12-4 and TRBJ1-6, with 7 bases lining up with TRBD1. J gave up 8 bases and V 3 bases, and 7 bases lay outside the gene matches. The CDR3 runs 15 residues. The CDR3 DNA is TGTGCCAGCAGTTTGAGGCACAGGGGAGATTCACCCCTCCACTTT. It encodes CASSLRHRGDSPLHF.

The gene calls are TRBV5-1 and TRBJ2-1; 9 nucleotides match TRBD2. CDR1 is SGHRS and CDR2 is YFSETQ in the germline V gene. CDR3 length: 13 amino acids. V gave up 4 bases and J gave up 9 bases; unmatched junction bases: 5. The CDR3 DNA is TGCGCCAGCAGCGAACTAGCGGGTCCTGAGCAGTTCTTC. Its translation: CASSELAGPEQFF.

The chain has TRBV29-1 and TRBJ2-2; D is undetermined. The germline gives CDR1 SQVTM, CDR2 ANQGSEA. The CDR3 spans 13 residues. V dropped 4 bases and J dropped 7 bases, with 13 bases sitting between them. The CDR3 DNA follows: TGCAGCGTTGCGGTCCTACGGAACGGGGAGCTGTTTTTT. Amino acid sequence: CSVAVLRNGELFF.

Only a few counts were recorded for this clonotype. The chain employs TRBV6-2 or TRBV6-3 and TRBJ1-5; TRBD1 matches 7 bases. With 6 bases clipped from V and 6 bases from J, the junction kept 11 bases outside the gene matches. The CDR3 spans 15 residues. CDR1 and CDR2 from the germline V gene are MNHEY and SVGEGT. The CDR3 bases are TGTGCCAGCAGCATAGACAGGGCCTTGGTTCAGCCCCAGCATTTT. Translating gives CASSIDRALVQPQHF.

This clonotype showed up many times. CDR3 DNA: TGTGCCAGCAGGGTACAGGGGATAGATAATTCACCCCTCCACTTT. Translation: CASRVQGIDNSPLHF. The chain recombines TRBV12-3 or TRBV12-4 with TRBJ1-6, with TRBD1 matching 7 bases. The CDR3 is 15 amino acids. The V and J ends lost 6 bases and 5 bases, in that order; junction bases with no gene match: 7.

This clonotype was picked up many times. This chain links TRBV20-1 with TRBJ2-7, with D maybe TRBD2 (5 bases). The CDR3 extends over 14 amino acids. V was trimmed by 8 bases and J by 3 bases, leaving 20 bases between them. CDR1 is DFQATT and CDR2 is SNEGSKA in the germline V gene (reference sequence). The CDR3 loop is CSSSVGLTGYEQYF. CDR3 nucleotide sequence: TGCAGTTCTTCCGTCGGACTTACGGGCTACGAGCAGTACTTC.

This clonotype has ten or more counts. The genes are TRBV2 and TRBJ2-7; possibly TRBD2 for D (6 bases). Per germline, CDR1 SNHLY and CDR2 FYNNEI. This CDR3 has 13 amino acids. Trimming stripped 7 bases from V and 6 bases from J, with 16 bases between. The CDR3 bases are TGTGCCAGCAACCCGGACTACGGGAGCGAGCAGTACGTC. Translated: CASNPDYGSEQYV.

The chain couples TRBV12-5 to TRBJ2-1; D is possibly TRBD1 (6 bases). V was trimmed by 6 bases and J by 0 bases, leaving 18 bases between them. The CDR3 sequence is 17 residues long. Germline V lookup: CDR1 LGHNT, CDR2 FRNRAP. The CDR3 is CASGGGLLSGSYNEQFF. DNA of the CDR3: TGTGCTAGTGGAGGGGGTCTCCTGTCAGGCTCCTACAATGAGCAGTTCTTC.

This clonotype appeared many times. The chain couples TRBV12-3 or TRBV12-4 to TRBJ1-1, with 7 bases matching TRBD1. The length of the CDR3 is 16 residues. V lost 6 bases, J lost 1 base, and 11 bases stayed unmatched. CDR3 nucleotides: TGTGCCAGCAGCTATAAACAGGGGCGGCCGAACACTGAAGCTTTCTTT. Protein: CASSYKQGRPNTEAFF.

This clonotype was seen many times. The gene calls are TRBV20-1 and TRBJ1-1; D might be TRBD1 (6 bases). Germline V lookup: CDR1 DFQATT, CDR2 SNEGSKA (reference sequence). Trimming took off 4 bases at V and 4 bases at J, with 16 bases between the two ends. The CDR3 sequence is 14 residues long. CDR3 coding DNA: TGCAGTGCTACCCAGGGGAATGGGGCCACTGAAGCTTTCTTT. Its translation is CSATQGNGATEAFF.

This clonotype was seen repeatedly, ten times or more. The CDR3, as DNA: TGTGCCAGCACGGACGGCGGGGGGACCTACGAGCAGTACTTC. Its translation is CASTDGGGTYEQYF. The V and J genes are TRBV28 and TRBJ2-7, with 8 positions matching TRBD2. This CDR3 spans 14 amino acids. The germline CDR1 and CDR2 sequences are MDHEN and SYDVKM. V shed 7 bases and J 2 bases; nucleotides not matched to a gene: 7. Full variable domain (rest looked up from reference TRBV28 and TRBJ2-7): DVKVTQSSRYLVKRTGEKVFLECVQDMDHENMFWYRQDPGLGLRLIYFSYDVKMKEKGDIPEGYSVSREKKERFSLILESASTNQTSMYLCASTDGGGTYEQYFGPGTRLTVT.

A few counts support this clonotype. The chain uses TRBV12-3 or TRBV12-4 and TRBJ2-1; D is ambiguous. The CDR3 has 12 amino acids. V was cut by 4 bases and J by 9 bases, with 10 bases left in between. In nucleotides, the CDR3 is TGTGCCAGCAGTTCTGTGGTAGGTGAGCAGTTCTTC. Protein: CASSSVVGEQFF.

This clonotype was seen many times. The V gene is TRBV12-3 or TRBV12-4, the J gene TRBJ2-3; 7 nucleotides line up with TRBD2. This CDR3 is built from 15 residues. V lost 0 bases to trimming and J lost 4 bases; unmatched junction nucleotides: 4. The DNA for the CDR3 is TGTGCCAGCAGTTTAGCAGCTAGCGGTCCAGATACGCAGTATTTT. Its protein is CASSLAASGPDTQYF.

This clonotype has a count of ten or more. The chain couples TRBV7-7 to TRBJ2-5; unclear D gene. Germline CDR1 SSHAT, CDR2 FNYEAQ (reference sequence). The CDR3 consists of 14 residues. V was cut by 2 bases and J by 5 bases, with 12 bases left in between. The CDR3 loop reads CASSLKDHKETQYF. CDR3 coding DNA: TGTGCCAGCAGCTTAAAGGATCACAAGGAGACCCAGTACTTC.

This clonotype was found many times. The chain is built from TRBV20-1 and TRBJ2-7, with 9 bases fitting TRBD1. Losses at the gene ends were 5 bases for V and 4 bases for J; bases not matched to a gene: 15. This CDR3 has 16 residues. The germline V gene has CDR1 DFQATT and CDR2 SNEGSKA (reference sequence). CDR3 region: CSAPPTPGTGTYEQYF. CDR3 DNA: TGCAGTGCTCCACCTACCCCCGGGACAGGGACATACGAGCAGTACTTC.

This clonotype was observed a few times. The rearrangement links TRBV25-1 to TRBJ1-1; D unclear. The CDR3 has 13 residues. Germline CDR1 reads MGHDK; CDR2 reads SYGVNS. The ends were cut back, 1 base at V and 6 bases at J, with 9 bases in the middle. CDR3 loop: CASSESGGAEAFF. Written as DNA, the CDR3 is TGTGCCAGCAGTGAATCGGGTGGCGCTGAAGCTTTCTTT.

The sample holds a few counts of this clonotype. V is TRBV5-1 and J is TRBJ2-1, with 7 bases lining up with TRBD2. The CDR3 spans 15 residues. The V gene's germline CDR1 is SGHRS and CDR2 YFSETQ. J gave up 3 bases and V 0 bases, and 3 bases lay outside the gene matches. Written as DNA, the CDR3 is TGCGCCAGCAGCTTGGAGGGACTACGCTACAATGAGCAGTTCTTC. This sequence encodes CASSLEGLRYNEQFF.

This clonotype was detected many times. V is TRBV15 and J is TRBJ2-1; TRBD1 or TRBD2 may be the D gene (5 bases each). The V and J ends lost 3 bases and 1 base respectively, with 16 bases between them. The CDR3 totals 17 residues. Germline V gene lookup returns CDR1 LNHNV and CDR2 YYDKDF (reference sequence). As DNA, the CDR3 is TGTGCCACCAGCAGTACCGGGACCTTGGGGTCCTACAATGAGCAGTTCTTC. The encoded protein is CATSSTGTLGSYNEQFF.

The J gene is TRBJ2-5, the V gene TRBV27, with 8 bases fitting TRBD2. Germline V gene lookup returns CDR1 MNHEY and CDR2 SMNVEV (reference sequence). V was clipped by 10 bases and J by 6 bases; unmatched bases: 13. The CDR3 totals 14 residues. In nucleotides, the CDR3 is TGTGCCACCGCGATAACGGGAGGGCGGCAGACCCAGTACTTC. Amino acids: CATAITGGRQTQYF.

This clonotype has at least ten counts. V gene TRBV24-1 combines with J gene TRBJ2-3; D may match TRBD1 or TRBD2 (6 bases each). Germline V CDR1 and CDR2: KGHDR, SFDVKD. V lost 4 bases and J lost 4, with 20 bases in between. The CDR3 spans 17 residues. The CDR3 region is CATSEPRGGGDPDTQYF. DNA for the CDR3: TGTGCCACCAGTGAGCCTCGTGGGGGCGGGGACCCAGATACGCAGTATTTT.

This clonotype has at least ten counts. The chain links TRBV20-1 to TRBJ1-1; possible D gene TRBD1, 5 bases. Trimming took off 0 bases at V and 6 bases at J, with 11 bases between the two ends. CDR3 length: 13 amino acids. From germline, CDR1 is DFQATT and CDR2 SNEGSKA (reference sequence). In DNA form, the CDR3 reads TGCAGTGCTAGAGATCCCATGGGGGCTGAAGCTTTCTTT. This translates into CSARDPMGAEAFF.

Of note for this clonotype: Since a much larger clone is just one base distant, this may be a read error. The rearrangement links TRBV25-1 to TRBJ2-5, with 8 bases matching TRBD1. The CDR3 runs to 14 residues. The germline V gene has CDR1 MGHDK and CDR2 SYGVNS. V lost 3 bases, J lost 4 bases, and 4 bases stayed unmatched. For the CDR3, the DNA is TGTGCCAGCAGTGACAGGGGGCGCGGAGAGACCCAGTACTTC. Its translation is CASSDRGRGETQYF.